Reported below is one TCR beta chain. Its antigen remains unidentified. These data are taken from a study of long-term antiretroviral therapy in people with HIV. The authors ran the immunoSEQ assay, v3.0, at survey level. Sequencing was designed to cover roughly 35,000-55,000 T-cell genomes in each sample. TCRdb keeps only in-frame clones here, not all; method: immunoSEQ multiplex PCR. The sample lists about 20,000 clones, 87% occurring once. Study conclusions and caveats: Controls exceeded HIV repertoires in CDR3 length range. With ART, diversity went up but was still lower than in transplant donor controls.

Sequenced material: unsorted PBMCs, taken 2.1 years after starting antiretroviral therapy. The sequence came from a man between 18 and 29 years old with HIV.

Here the CDR3 DNA reads TGTGCCAGCAGCTTGATCGGGGTCATGTCCTACGAGCAGTACTTC. Translated: CASSLIGVMSYEQYF. The gene calls are TRBV5-4 and TRBJ2-7; D is perhaps TRBD2 (5 bases). The ends were cut back, 1 base at V and 1 base at J, with 12 bases in the middle. The length of the CDR3 is 15 residues. Germline V gives CDR1 SGHNT, CDR2 YYREEE (reference sequence).